Here is one TCR beta chain with its context. The source of the sample is a study of blood T cell repertoires in COVID-19. After removal of 0 bases from V and 12 bases from J, the junction contained 9 bases not matched to a gene. CDR1 SGHRS and CDR2 YFSETQ come from the germline V gene. This CDR3 spans 14 amino acids. Everyone who took part was roughly 18 to 90 years old, and they came from roughly 25 US areas. Measured with immunoSEQ multiplex PCR; TCRdb has only the in-frame clones, and not every one. This sample has about 220,000 clones; nearly 90% occur once, and the top ten carry around 16%. Sequencing used PBMCs or T cells enriched from blood (not recorded which). This chain joins TRBV5-1 and TRBJ2-7; 10 bases are shared with TRBD2. The sequence derives from a man aged 30 to 39 who had been exposed to COVID-19. This chain's CDR3 is CASSLAGLAPVGYF. The CDR3 DNA follows: TGCGCCAGCAGCTTGGCGGGACTAGCGCCAGTGGGGTACTTC. Based on the CDR3 plus reference TRBV5-1 and TRBJ2-7, the full variable domain is KAGVTQTPRYLIKTRGQQVTLSCSPISGHRSVSWYQQTPGQGLQFLFEYFSETQRNKGNFPGRFSGRQFSNSRSEMNVSTLELGDSALYLCASSLAGLAPVGYFGPGTRLTVT.